The clone carrying this TCR beta chain has a single count. The sample originates from a study of T cell responses to AZD1222 COVID-19 vaccine. The method was immunoSEQ multiplex PCR; TCRdb's version includes in-frame clones alone and lacks a portion of them. The sample has around 180,000 clones; 90% are singletons. Trimming pared 3 bases from V and 1 base from J, leaving 9 bases between. The CDR3 is made up of 14 amino acids. Germline CDR1 and CDR2: LGHDT and YNNKEL (reference sequence). This sequence was found in an adult in good health. The chain uses TRBV3-1 (or the pseudogene TRBV3-2) and TRBJ2-5; D might be TRBD2 (5 bases). Sequenced material: peripheral blood, taken on day 0 of AZD1222 vaccination. As DNA, the CDR3 is TGTGCCAGCAGCCAGGCGGGTCGCCAAGAGACCCAGTACTTC. It codes for CASSQAGRQETQYF.